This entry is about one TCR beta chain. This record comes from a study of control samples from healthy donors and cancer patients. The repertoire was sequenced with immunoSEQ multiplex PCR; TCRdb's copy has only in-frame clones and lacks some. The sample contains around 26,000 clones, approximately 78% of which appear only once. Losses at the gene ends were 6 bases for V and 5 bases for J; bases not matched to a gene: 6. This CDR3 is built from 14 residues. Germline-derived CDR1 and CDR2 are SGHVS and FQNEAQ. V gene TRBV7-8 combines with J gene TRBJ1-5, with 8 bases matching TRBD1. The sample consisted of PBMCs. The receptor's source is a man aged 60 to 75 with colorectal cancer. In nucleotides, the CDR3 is TGTGCCAGCAGACCTACAGGGGGAGATCAGCCCCAGCATTTT. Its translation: CASRPTGGDQPQHF.